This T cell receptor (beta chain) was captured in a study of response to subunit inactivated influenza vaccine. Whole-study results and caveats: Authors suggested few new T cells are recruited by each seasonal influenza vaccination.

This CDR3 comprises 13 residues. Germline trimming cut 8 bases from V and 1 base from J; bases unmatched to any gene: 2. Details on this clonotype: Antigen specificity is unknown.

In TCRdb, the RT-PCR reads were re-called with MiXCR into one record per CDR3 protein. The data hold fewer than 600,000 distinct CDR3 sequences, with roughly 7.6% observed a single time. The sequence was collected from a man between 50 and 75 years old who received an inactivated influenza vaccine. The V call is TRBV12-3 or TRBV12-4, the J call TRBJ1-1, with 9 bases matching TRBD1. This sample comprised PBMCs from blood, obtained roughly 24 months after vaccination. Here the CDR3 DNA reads TGTGCCAGCGGGGACAGGGAGAACACTGAAGCTTTCTTT. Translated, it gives CASGDRENTEAFF.